This TCR beta chain was captured in a study of metastatic and nonmetastatic thyroid tumors. Study-level background: The authors compared repertoires across blood and tumor or nodule tissue from malignant and benign thyroid patients.

From the PCR reads, TCRdb re-called clones with MiXCR. The sample contains tens of thousands of clones, approximately 15% of which appear only once. This clone was seen ten or more times. Its antigen is currently unknown. The V gene's germline CDR1 is SGHTA and CDR2 FQGNSA. The ends were cut back, 3 bases at V and 0 bases at J, with 8 bases in the middle. CDR3 length: 15 amino acids. Patients were all untreated before their thyroid surgery. Study results and limitations: Versus benign nodules, malignant thyroid tumors reportedly had significantly higher TCR beta diversity, in blood and tumor.

The TCR comes from a female donor with papillary thyroid cancer or a benign thyroid nodule (not recorded which). Some clones in this sample may be carry-over from other donors' samples. This sequence joins TRBV7-2 and TRBJ2-2, with D perhaps TRBD1 (5 bases). Source material: blood. The CDR3 loop reads CASSFRVSNTGELFF. In nucleotides, the CDR3 is TGTGCCAGCAGCTTCAGGGTATCGAACACCGGGGAGCTGTTTTTT.